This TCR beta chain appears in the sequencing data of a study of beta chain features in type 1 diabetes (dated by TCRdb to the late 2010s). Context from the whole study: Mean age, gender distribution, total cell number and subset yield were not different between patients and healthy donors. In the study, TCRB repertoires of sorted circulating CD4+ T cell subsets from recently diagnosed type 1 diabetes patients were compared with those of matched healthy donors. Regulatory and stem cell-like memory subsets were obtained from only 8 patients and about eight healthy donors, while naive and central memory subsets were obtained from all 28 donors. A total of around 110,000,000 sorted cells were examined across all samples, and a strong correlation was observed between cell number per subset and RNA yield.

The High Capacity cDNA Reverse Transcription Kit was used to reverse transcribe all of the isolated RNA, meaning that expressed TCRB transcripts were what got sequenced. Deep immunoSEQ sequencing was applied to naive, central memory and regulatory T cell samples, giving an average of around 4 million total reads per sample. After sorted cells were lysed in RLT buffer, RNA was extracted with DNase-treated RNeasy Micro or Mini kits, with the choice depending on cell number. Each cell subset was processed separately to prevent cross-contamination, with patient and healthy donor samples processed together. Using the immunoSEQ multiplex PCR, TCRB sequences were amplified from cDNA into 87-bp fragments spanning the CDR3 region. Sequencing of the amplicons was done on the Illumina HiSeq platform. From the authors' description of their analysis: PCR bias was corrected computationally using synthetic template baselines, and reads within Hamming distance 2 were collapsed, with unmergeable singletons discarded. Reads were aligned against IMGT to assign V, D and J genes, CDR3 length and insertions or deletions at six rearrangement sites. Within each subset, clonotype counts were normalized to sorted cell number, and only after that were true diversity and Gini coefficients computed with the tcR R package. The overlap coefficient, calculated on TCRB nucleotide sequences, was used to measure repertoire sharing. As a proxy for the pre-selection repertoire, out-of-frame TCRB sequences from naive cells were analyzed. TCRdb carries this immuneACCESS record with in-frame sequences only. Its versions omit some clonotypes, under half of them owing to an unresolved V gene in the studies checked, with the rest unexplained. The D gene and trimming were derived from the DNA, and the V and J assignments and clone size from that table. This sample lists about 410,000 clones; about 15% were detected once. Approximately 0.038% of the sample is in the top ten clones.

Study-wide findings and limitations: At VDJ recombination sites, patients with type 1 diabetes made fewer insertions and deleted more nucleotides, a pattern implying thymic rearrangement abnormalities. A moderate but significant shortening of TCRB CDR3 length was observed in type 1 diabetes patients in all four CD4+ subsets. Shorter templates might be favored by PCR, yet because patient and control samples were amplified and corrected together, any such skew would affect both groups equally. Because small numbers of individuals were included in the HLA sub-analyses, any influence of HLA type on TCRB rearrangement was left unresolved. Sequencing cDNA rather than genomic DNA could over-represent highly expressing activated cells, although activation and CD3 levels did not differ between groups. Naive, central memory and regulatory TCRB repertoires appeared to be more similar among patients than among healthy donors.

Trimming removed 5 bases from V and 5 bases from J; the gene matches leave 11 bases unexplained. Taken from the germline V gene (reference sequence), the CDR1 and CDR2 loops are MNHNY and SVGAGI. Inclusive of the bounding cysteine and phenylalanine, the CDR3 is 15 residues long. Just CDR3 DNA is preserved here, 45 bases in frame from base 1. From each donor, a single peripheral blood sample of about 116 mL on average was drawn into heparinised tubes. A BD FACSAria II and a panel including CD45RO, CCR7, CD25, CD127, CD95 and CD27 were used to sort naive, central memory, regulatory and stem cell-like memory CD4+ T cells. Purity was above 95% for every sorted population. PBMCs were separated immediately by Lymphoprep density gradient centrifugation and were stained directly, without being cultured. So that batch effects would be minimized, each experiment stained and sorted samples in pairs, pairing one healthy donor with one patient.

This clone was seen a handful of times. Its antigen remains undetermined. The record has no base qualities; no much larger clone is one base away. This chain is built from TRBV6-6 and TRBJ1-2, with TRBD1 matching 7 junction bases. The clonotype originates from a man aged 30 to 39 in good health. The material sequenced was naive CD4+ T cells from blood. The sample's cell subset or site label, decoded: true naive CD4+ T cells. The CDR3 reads CASSGTGEGAYGYTF. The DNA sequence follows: TGTGCCAGCAGTGGTACAGGGGAGGGAGCATATGGCTACACCTTC.